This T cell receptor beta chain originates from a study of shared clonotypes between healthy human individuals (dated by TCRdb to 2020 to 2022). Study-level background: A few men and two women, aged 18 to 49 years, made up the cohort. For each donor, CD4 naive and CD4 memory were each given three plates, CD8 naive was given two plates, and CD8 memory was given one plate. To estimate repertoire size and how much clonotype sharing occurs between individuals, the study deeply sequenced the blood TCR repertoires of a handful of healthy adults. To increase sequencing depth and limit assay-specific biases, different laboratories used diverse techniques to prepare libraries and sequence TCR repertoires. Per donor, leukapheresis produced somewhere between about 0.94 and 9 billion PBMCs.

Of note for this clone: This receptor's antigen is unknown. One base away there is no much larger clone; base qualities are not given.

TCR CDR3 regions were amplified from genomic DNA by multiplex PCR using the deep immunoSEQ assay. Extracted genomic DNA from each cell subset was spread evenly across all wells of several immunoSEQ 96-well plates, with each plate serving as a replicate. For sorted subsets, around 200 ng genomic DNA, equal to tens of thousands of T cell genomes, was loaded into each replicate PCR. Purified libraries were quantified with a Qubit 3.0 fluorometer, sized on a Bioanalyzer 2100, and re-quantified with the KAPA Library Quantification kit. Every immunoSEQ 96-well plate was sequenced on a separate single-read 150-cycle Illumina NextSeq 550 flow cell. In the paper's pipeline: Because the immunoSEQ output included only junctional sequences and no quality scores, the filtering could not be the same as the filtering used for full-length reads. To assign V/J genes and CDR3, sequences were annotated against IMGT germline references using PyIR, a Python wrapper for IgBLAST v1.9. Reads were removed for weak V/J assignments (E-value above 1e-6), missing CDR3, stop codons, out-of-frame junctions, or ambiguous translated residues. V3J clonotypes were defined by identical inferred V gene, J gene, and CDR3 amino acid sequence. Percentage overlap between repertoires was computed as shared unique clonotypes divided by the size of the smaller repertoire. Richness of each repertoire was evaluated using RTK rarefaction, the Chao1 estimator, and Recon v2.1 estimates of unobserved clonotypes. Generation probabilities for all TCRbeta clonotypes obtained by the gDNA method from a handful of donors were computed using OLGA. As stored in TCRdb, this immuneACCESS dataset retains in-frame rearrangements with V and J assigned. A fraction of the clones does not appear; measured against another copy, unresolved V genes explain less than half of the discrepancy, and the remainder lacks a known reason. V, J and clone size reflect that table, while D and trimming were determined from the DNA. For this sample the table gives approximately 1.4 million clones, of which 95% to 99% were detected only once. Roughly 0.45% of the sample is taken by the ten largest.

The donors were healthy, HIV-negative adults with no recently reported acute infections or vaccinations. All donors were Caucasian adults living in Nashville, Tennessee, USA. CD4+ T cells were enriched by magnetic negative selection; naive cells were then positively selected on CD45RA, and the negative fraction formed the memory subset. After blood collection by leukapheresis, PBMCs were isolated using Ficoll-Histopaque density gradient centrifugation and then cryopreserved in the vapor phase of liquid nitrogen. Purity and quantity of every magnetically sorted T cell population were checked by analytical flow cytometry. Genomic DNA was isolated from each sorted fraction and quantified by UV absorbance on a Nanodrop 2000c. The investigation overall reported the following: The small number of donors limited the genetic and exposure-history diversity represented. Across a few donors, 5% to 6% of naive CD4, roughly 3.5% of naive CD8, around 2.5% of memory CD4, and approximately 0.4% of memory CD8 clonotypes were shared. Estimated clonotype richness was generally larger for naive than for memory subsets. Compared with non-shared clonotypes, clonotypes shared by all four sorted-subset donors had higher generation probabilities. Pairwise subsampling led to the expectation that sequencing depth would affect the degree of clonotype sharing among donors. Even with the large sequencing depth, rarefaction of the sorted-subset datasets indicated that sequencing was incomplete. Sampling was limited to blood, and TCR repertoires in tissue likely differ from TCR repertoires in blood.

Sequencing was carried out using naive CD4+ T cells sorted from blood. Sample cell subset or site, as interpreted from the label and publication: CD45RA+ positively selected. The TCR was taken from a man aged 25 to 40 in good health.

The base sequence is TGTGCCAGCAGCTTAGGTTACGATGGCTACACCTTC. Translated, this gives CASSLGYDGYTF. The rearranged segments are TRBV7-8 and TRBJ1-2, with the D gene not confidently named. V sheds 1 base and J sheds 6 bases, leaving 6 bases between their ends. The germline V gene yields SGHVS for CDR1 and FQNEAQ for CDR2. Its CDR3 holds 12 amino acids, cysteine through phenylalanine. Just the 36-base CDR3 DNA is kept, in frame starting at base 1.